A selection of T cell receptor beta chains follows, all from one sample in a study of cytomegalovirus exposure and HLA in healthy donors. The method was immunoSEQ multiplex PCR; TCRdb's version includes in-frame clones alone and lacks a portion of them. Of tens of thousands of clones listed, 90% to 95% were seen once; the top ten hold 0.69%. The specimen was PBMCs. These receptors were collected from a young woman in good health and CMV-seronegative. Each CDR3 is given with its conserved first and last residue. The D gene is left open where the match is weak. The listing skips clone size in some rows; elsewhere it reads once, few, many or a size class.

TRBV28,TRBD2,NA,TRBJ2-3,CASSPGSGDTDTQYF,TGTGCCAGCAGTCCGGGGAGCGGGGACACAGATACGCAGTATTTT
TRBV18,TRBD2,NA,TRBJ2-3,CASSLGAGGPPDTQYF,TGTGCCAGCTCACTCGGGGCGGGAGGGCCGCCAGATACGCAGTATTTT
TRBV7-2,TRBD1,NA,TRBJ1-2,CASSLGTGNYGYTF,TGTGCCAGCAGCTTAGGGACAGGGAACTATGGCTACACCTTC
TRBV5-4,TRBD1,NA,TRBJ2-7,CASSASGTGYYEQYF,TGTGCCAGCAGCGCCTCCGGGACAGGCTACTACGAGCAGTACTTC
TRBV11-2,TRBD2,NA,TRBJ2-2,CASSSRLAVTGELFF,TGTGCCAGCAGCTCCAGACTAGCGGTGACCGGGGAGCTGTTTTTT
TRBV2,TRBD1,NA,TRBJ2-4,CASSERDRRTDIQYF,TGTGCCAGCAGTGAAAGGGACAGGCGGACGGACATTCAGTACTTC
TRBV27,TRBD1,NA,TRBJ1-5,CASSRQGNQPQHF,TGTGCCAGCAGTCGACAGGGAAATCAGCCCCAGCATTTT
TRBV4-1,TRBD1,NA,TRBJ2-7,CASADRAYEQYF,TGCGCCAGCGCGGACAGGGCCTACGAGCAGTACTTC
TRBV5-1,TRBD1,NA,TRBJ1-5,CASSGHRDSRYSNQPQHF,TGCGCCAGCAGCGGACACCGGGACAGTCGTTATAGCAATCAGCCCCAGCATTTT
TRBV14,TRBD2,NA,TRBJ2-3,CASSRGGSSADTQYF,TGTGCCAGCAGCCGGGGCGGGAGTAGCGCAGATACGCAGTATTTT
TRBV4-3,NA,NA,TRBJ2-7,CASSQEMVSSYEQYF,TGCGCCAGCAGCCAAGAAATGGTCAGCTCCTACGAGCAGTACTTC
TRBV4-3,NA,NA,TRBJ2-7,CASSQDTSSSYEQYF,TGCGCCAGCAGCCAAGACACTAGCAGCTCCTACGAGCAGTACTTC
TRBV5-1,TRBD1,NA,TRBJ1-4,CASSSGQGVEKLFF,TGCGCCAGCAGCTCCGGACAGGGGGTGGAAAAACTGTTTTTT
TRBV30,TRBD1,NA,TRBJ2-4,CAWSRDRGVIF,TGTGCCTGGAGCCGCGACAGGGGTGTGATCTTC
TRBV19,TRBD1,NA,TRBJ2-1,CASSTLPGTGGYNEQFF,TGTGCCAGTAGTACCCTACCTGGGACAGGGGGTTACAATGAGCAGTTCTTC
TRBV6-5,TRBD1,NA,TRBJ1-5,CASSYGGTGNQPQHF,TGTGCCAGCAGTTACGGAGGGACAGGCAATCAGCCCCAGCATTTT
TRBV4-1,TRBD2,NA,TRBJ2-7,CASSPLAETYEQYF,TGCGCCAGCAGCCCACTAGCGGAAACCTACGAGCAGTACTTC
TRBV7-9,TRBD1,NA,TRBJ1-2,CASSPGQGADGYTF,TGTGCCAGCAGCCCGGGACAGGGGGCAGATGGCTACACCTTC
TRBV30,NA,NA,TRBJ2-2,CAWNHYSTGELFF,TGTGCCTGGAACCATTACAGCACCGGGGAGCTGTTTTTT
TRBV27,TRBD1,NA,TRBJ1-2,CASSSQGASGYGYTF,TGTGCCAGCAGTTCCCAGGGGGCTTCAGGCTATGGCTACACCTTC
TRBV7-8,NA,once,TRBJ1-3,CASSSAVRSPGNTIYF,TGTGCCAGCAGCTCCGCAGTTCGGAGTCCTGGAAACACCATATATTTT
TRBV30,NA,NA,TRBJ2-1,CAGDDSWSEQFF,TGTGCCGGTGACGACTCCTGGAGTGAGCAGTTCTTC
TRBV19,TRBD1,NA,TRBJ1-5,CASKSQGDSGPQHF,TGTGCCAGTAAGTCACAGGGGGATTCTGGGCCCCAGCATTTT
TRBV19,NA,NA,TRBJ1-5,CASNVPGHNQPQHF,TGTGCCAGTAATGTCCCAGGGCACAATCAGCCCCAGCATTTT
TRBV18,TRBD1,once,TRBJ1-2,CASSPGQGTRGYTF,TGTGCCAGCTCACCGGGACAGGGGACGAGGGGCTACACCTTC
TRBV6-1,NA,NA,TRBJ1-6,CASSEVGGSSYNSPLHF,TGTGCCAGCAGTGAAGTTGGGGGCAGCTCCTATAATTCACCCCTCCACTTT
TRBV14,TRBD1,NA,TRBJ2-7,CASSHGTGAYEQYF,TGTGCCAGCAGCCACGGGACAGGCGCCTACGAGCAGTACTTC